This note documents a single TCR beta chain sequence. PCR was performed using 60 Vbeta and 13 Jbeta primers. The repertoire was sequenced with immunoSEQ multiplex PCR; TCRdb's copy has only in-frame clones and lacks some. This sample has under 200,000 clones, with approximately 80% found just once. The V gene's germline CDR1 is SGHAT and CDR2 FQNNGV. The CDR3 has 12 amino acids. Trimming took off 7 bases at V and 0 bases at J, with 5 bases between the two ends. This sample stems from a study of cytomegalovirus exposure and HLA in healthy donors. The sequencing sample was made of PBMCs. The chain links TRBV11-2 to TRBJ2-3; no definite D call. The receptor was derived from a young man in good health and CMV-seropositive. CDR3 DNA sequence: TGTGCCAGCACCCCTAGCACAGATACGCAGTATTTT. Amino acid sequence: CASTPSTDTQYF.